The rows below give T cell receptor beta chains drawn from one sample of a study of HIV-infected patients and healthy controls. TCRdb analysed the 5' RACE reads with MiXCR anew, one entry per CDR3 protein. The table includes roughly 4,000 distinct CDR3 sequences, around 8% detected once. The source was blood, collected during antiretroviral therapy. These receptors came from an adult with HIV infection. CDR3s include the opening cysteine and the closing phenylalanine or tryptophan. A D gene is named only where the DNA matches it firmly. For some rows the clone size is stated as once, few or many, or as a class when expanded; others skip it.

d_call,j_call,clone_size,v_call,cdr3_aa,cdr3_nt
TRBD2,TRBJ2-1,many,TRBV9,CASNSGIQRDEQFF,TGTGCCAGCAACAGCGGGATCCAGAGGGATGAGCAGTTCTTC
-,TRBJ1-4,-,TRBV5-1,CASSLGSKTRSSQGEKLFF,TGCGCCAGCAGCTTGGGGTCGAAGACAAGGTCCTCTCAGGGTGAAAAACTGTTTTTT
-,TRBJ1-5,few,TRBV20-1,CSARGSGGNQPQHF,TGCAGTGCTAGAGGTTCCGGGGGCAATCAGCCCCAGCATTTT
-,TRBJ2-2,-,TRBV18,CASSPYDPGELFF,TGTGCCAGCTCACCTTATGACCCCGGGGAGCTGTTTTTT
-,TRBJ2-7,few,TRBV4-3,CASSQDRHSTYEQYF,TGCGCCAGCAGCCAAGATAGGCACAGCACCTACGAGCAGTACTTC
-,TRBJ2-3,many,TRBV5-1,CASRSAWGVSVNTQYF,TGCGCCAGCCGCTCGGCTTGGGGGGTTTCGGTGAATACGCAGTATTTT
-,TRBJ2-1,many,TRBV20-1,CSVTGHSYNEQFF,TGCAGTGTTACAGGGCACTCCTACAATGAGCAGTTCTTC
-,TRBJ1-1,medium-sized,TRBV7-9,CATGRGFTEAFF,TGTGCCACCGGCCGGGGATTCACTGAAGCTTTCTTT
-,TRBJ1-6,many,TRBV11-2,CASSPQAPADSPLHF,TGTGCCAGCAGCCCCCAGGCACCGGCGGATTCACCCCTCCACTTT
-,TRBJ2-3,medium-sized,TRBV6-2/TRBV6-3,CASSYESGSTDTQYF,TGTGCCAGCAGTTACGAGAGCGGGAGCACAGATACGCAGTATTTT